What follows are 12 T cell receptor beta chains derived from one specimen sequenced in a study of blood T cells in healthy people across ages. For the second PCR, which ran for roughly 7 to 11 cycles, a sample-barcoded 5' primer and a J-beta primer mix were used. TCRdb reprocessed the 5' RACE reads via MiXCR and lists one record per CDR3 protein. The table records some 1.5 million distinct CDR3 sequences, approximately 39% of them present only once. Sequencing was performed on blood. Every receptor here comes from a woman aged 18-30 years in good health.

The table lists this clonotype with a few counts. V usage is TRBV6-5 and J usage is TRBJ1-6; possibly TRBD1 for D (6 bases). Trimming left V 8 bases short and J 8 bases short, with 13 bases between. Germline loops: CDR1 MNHEY, CDR2 SVGAGI. The CDR3 length is 13 residues. The CDR3 DNA is TGTGCCAGCCGTGGGACAATTCATTCACCCCTCCACTTT. This encodes CASRGTIHSPLHF.

The sample holds a few counts of this clonotype. The chain uses TRBV4-3 and TRBJ1-2, with 7 bases fitting TRBD1. The CDR3 length is 15 residues. CDR1 and CDR2 (germline): LGHNA, YSLEER. The junction had 7 bases not matched to a gene; V was cut back by 2 bases and J by 4 bases. The CDR3 DNA follows: TGCGCCAGCAGCCAAAACTCGCCAGGGGGCTATGGCTACACCTTC. Protein: CASSQNSPGGYGYTF.

This clonotype was picked up a small number of times. The chain employs TRBV5-1 and TRBJ2-7; D might be TRBD1 (6 bases). The ends were cut back, 4 bases at V and 9 bases at J, with 20 bases in the middle. The CDR3 totals 14 residues. Germline V lookup: CDR1 SGHRS, CDR2 YFSETQ. CDR3 nucleotides: TGCGCCAGCAGCCCAGGGAACAGGGAGAACGGGCAGTACTTC. Translated: CASSPGNRENGQYF.

This rearrangement joins TRBV24-1 to TRBJ2-5; D not resolved. This CDR3 is 12 amino acids long. V was shortened by 0 bases and J by 11 bases, with 9 bases between the two germline ends. Germline-derived CDR1 and CDR2 are KGHDR and SFDVKD. The chain's CDR3 is CATSDLVHEQYF. Written as DNA, the CDR3 is TGTGCCACCAGTGATTTGGTCCATGAGCAGTACTTC.

The chain uses TRBV7-2 and TRBJ2-7; 7 bases line up with TRBD2. Germline CDR1 reads SGHTA; CDR2 reads FQGNSA. The CDR3 totals 17 residues. The trim removed 2 bases at V and 9 bases at J, leaving 19 bases unmatched. The DNA for the CDR3 is TGTGCCAGCAGCTTACCTGGGAGGGTACAGACCTTAGGTGGGCAGTACTTC. Its translation: CASSLPGRVQTLGGQYF.

The genes are TRBV14 and TRBJ1-4; tentatively, D is TRBD1 (5 bases). The CDR3 spans 16 residues. CDR1 is SGHDN, CDR2 FVKESK, per germline. The V gene lost 0 bases and the J gene lost 8 bases, with 16 bases spanning the gap. The CDR3 region is CASSQDREGLREKLFF. The CDR3 DNA reads TGTGCCAGCAGCCAAGATCGAGAGGGGTTAAGGGAAAAACTGTTTTTT.

The chain is built from TRBV7-9 and TRBJ1-4, with D possibly matching TRBD1 (5 bases). The CDR3 has 15 amino acids. Deletions cut 0 bases from V and 8 bases from J, with 13 bases between. CDR1 and CDR2 from the germline V gene are SEHNR and FQNEAQ (reference sequence). The CDR3 coding sequence is TGTGCCAGCAGCTTAGCTGGTGGGGCGGAGGAAAAACTGTTTTTT. Its protein product is CASSLAGGAEEKLFF.

The gene calls are TRBV11-2 and TRBJ2-3; the D gene is possibly TRBD2 (5 bases). The CDR3 loop spans 16 amino acids. Trimming shortened V by 6 bases and J by 2 bases, and 18 bases separated the two germline ends. The germline CDR1 and CDR2 sequences are SGHAT and FQNNGV. The CDR3 nucleotides are TGTGCCAGCAGGCCGTACCGAGGGTGGTCCACAGATACGCAGTATTTT. Amino acid sequence: CASRPYRGWSTDTQYF.

A remark on this clonotype: Germline and junction disagree at one end, which may indicate a read error. The rearrangement uses TRBV7-9 and TRBJ1-2; the D is unclear. Germline V gene lookup returns CDR1 SEHNR and CDR2 FQNEAQ (reference sequence). The CDR3 extends over 16 amino acids. Written as DNA, the CDR3 is TGTGCCAGCAGCTTCCGGAGGTCGGCAGAAAACTATGGCCACACCTTC. Encoded protein: CASSFRRSAENYGHTF.

This chain joins TRBV20-1 and TRBJ1-2, with 9 bases lining up with TRBD1. This CDR3 has 13 residues. CDR1 DFQATT and CDR2 SNEGSKA come from the germline V gene (reference sequence). The CDR3 sequence: CRADRGSNYGYTF. Here the CDR3 DNA reads TGCAGGGCGGACAGGGGTTCTAACTATGGCTACACCTTC.

This chain connects TRBV20-1 to TRBJ1-2; no clear D. Trimming took off 1 base at V and 4 bases at J, with 7 bases between the two ends. CDR1 is DFQATT, CDR2 SNEGSKA, per germline (reference sequence). This CDR3 contains 12 residues. The CDR3 here is CSARGQVYGYTF. The CDR3 DNA follows: TGCAGTGCTAGAGGACAAGTCTATGGCTACACCTTC.

The genes are TRBV27 and TRBJ2-7; 15 bases match TRBD2. CDR1 and CDR2 from the germline V gene are MNHEY and SMNVEV (reference sequence). CDR3 length: 17 amino acids. Trimming cost V 5 bases and J 2 bases; bases outside gene matches: 7. The CDR3 nucleotides read TGTGCCAGCAGTGTATGGGGACTAGCGGGAGGAACCTACGAGCAGTACTTC. This codes for CASSVWGLAGGTYEQYF.